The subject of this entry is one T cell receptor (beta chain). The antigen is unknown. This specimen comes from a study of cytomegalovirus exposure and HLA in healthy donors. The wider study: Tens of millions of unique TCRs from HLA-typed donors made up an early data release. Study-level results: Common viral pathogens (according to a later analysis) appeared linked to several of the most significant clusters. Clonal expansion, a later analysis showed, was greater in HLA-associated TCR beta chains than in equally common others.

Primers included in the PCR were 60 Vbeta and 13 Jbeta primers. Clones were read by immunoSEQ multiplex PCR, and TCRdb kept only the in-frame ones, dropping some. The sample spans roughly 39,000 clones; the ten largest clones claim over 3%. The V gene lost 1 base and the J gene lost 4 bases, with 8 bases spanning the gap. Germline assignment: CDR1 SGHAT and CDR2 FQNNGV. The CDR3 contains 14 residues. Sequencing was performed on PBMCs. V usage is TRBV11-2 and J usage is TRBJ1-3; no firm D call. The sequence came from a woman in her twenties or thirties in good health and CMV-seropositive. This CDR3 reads CASSLGNRGNTIYF. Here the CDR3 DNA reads TGTGCCAGCAGCTTAGGTAACAGAGGAAACACCATATATTTT.